Below are 17 T cell receptor beta chains sequenced from a single sample in a study of T cells expressing NK-cell markers (dated by TCRdb to the early 2020s). The library came from 5' RACE. The run used an Illumina HiSeq 2000. TCRdb reprocessed the reads; each CDR3 protein sequence makes one entry, and DNA is unavailable. The table for this sample shows approximately 22,000 distinct CDR3 sequences. Of the sample, roughly 54% is held by the ten largest clones. Sequencing used blood T cells: a sorted CD56 or NKG2C T cell subset, CD4+ or CD8+ T cells, or bulk PBMC T cells (not recorded which). The receptors derive from a man aged 18 to 70 in good health.

The chain has TRBV6-5 and TRBJ2-1; TCRdb proposes TRBD1, but this gene call is untestable without DNA. The germline CDR1 and CDR2 sequences are MNHEY and SVGAGI. This CDR3 contains 17 residues. The CDR3 is CASSYSGGGSSYNEQFF.

The rearrangement joins TRBV28 to TRBJ2-7; TCRdb's D call, TRBD1, is unchecked because there is no DNA. The CDR3 contains 14 residues. Germline V CDR1 and CDR2: MDHEN, SYDVKM. CDR3 sequence reads: CASSLFQGRYEQYF. The whole variable domain, remainder taken from reference TRBV28 and TRBJ2-7, is DVKVTQSSRYLVKRTGEKVFLECVQDMDHENMFWYRQDPGLGLRLIYFSYDVKMKEKGDIPEGYSVSREKKERFSLILESASTNQTSMYLCASSLFQGRYEQYFGPGTRLTVT.

This chain links TRBV30 with TRBJ1-1. Germline V gene sequence: CDR1 GTSNPN, CDR2 SVGIG (reference sequence). This CDR3 comprises 17 residues. The CDR3 loop is CAWSVIGLRRMGTEAFF.

The chain carries TRBV7-6 and TRBJ2-1; TCRdb's D call, TRBD1, is unchecked because there is no DNA. Germline values: CDR1 SGHVS, CDR2 FNYEAQ. The CDR3 spans 16 residues. The CDR3 region is CASSPRGQGEYNEQFF.

The V call is TRBV7-9, the J call TRBJ2-1; TCRdb's D gene call, TRBD2, goes unchecked for lack of DNA. CDR3 length equals 13 residues. Looked up from germline, CDR1 is SEHNR and CDR2 is FQNEAQ (reference sequence). This CDR3 reads CASSTGRNNEQFF. The variable domain in full, completed from reference TRBV7-9 and TRBJ2-1, reads DTGVSQNPRHKITKRGQNVTFRCDPISEHNRLYWYRQTLGQGPEFLTYFQNEAQLEKSRLLSDRFSAERPKGSFSTLEIQRTEQGDSAMYLCASSTGRNNEQFFGPGTRLTVL.

This rearrangement joins TRBV7-2 to TRBJ1-1. Per the germline V gene, CDR1 is SGHTA and CDR2 is FQGNSA. The CDR3 is made up of 13 amino acids. The CDR3 here is CASSLGYGTEAFF.

This CDR3 is CASSPRDFAGTDTQYF. The chain joins TRBV7-2 to TRBJ2-3; there is no DNA to check the TCRdb D call of TRBD2. The CDR3 is 16 residues long. Germline V gene sequence: CDR1 SGHTA, CDR2 FQGNSA.

This chain joins TRBV2 and TRBJ2-3; absent DNA, TCRdb's TRBD1 call cannot be checked. There are 15 residues in the CDR3. Germline lookup yields CDR1 SNHLY and CDR2 FYNNEI. CDR3 amino acids: CASSPRDTRTDTQYF.

The gene calls are TRBV20-1 and TRBJ2-7; TCRdb's D gene call, TRBD1, goes unchecked for lack of DNA. The CDR3 length is 14 residues. The germline CDR1 and CDR2 sequences are DFQATT and SNEGSKA (reference sequence). The CDR3 loop reads CSASGGGYSYEQYF.

The CDR3 here is CASSVGQGRYNEQFF. This chain links TRBV9 with TRBJ2-1. CDR1 is SGDLS, CDR2 YYNGEE, per germline. The length of the CDR3 is 15 residues. The entire variable domain, with the rest obtained from reference TRBV9 and TRBJ2-1, is as follows: DSGVTQTPKHLITATGQRVTLRCSPRSGDLSVYWYQQSLDQGLQFLIQYYNGEERAKGNILERFSAQQFPDLHSELNLSSLELGDSALYFCASSVGQGRYNEQFFGPGTRLTVL.

The CDR3 sequence is CASSITAGVMQTQYF. The V call is TRBV19, the J call TRBJ2-5; TCRdb lists TRBD2, though no DNA is available to test this call. The germline gives CDR1 LNHDA, CDR2 SQIVND (reference sequence). The CDR3 runs 15 residues. The complete variable domain, with remaining parts taken from reference TRBV19 and TRBJ2-5, reads DGGITQSPKYLFRKEGQNVTLSCEQNLNHDAMYWYRQDPGQGLRLIYYSQIVNDFQKGDIAEGYSVSREKKESFPLTVTSAQKNPTAFYLCASSITAGVMQTQYFGPGTRLLVL.

The chain has TRBV20-1 and TRBJ2-1; the TCRdb call, TRBD2, lacks DNA for checking. The length of the CDR3 is 14 residues. In germline, CDR1 is DFQATT, CDR2 SNEGSKA (reference sequence). The CDR3 protein is CSAVGGASSNEQFF.

J is TRBJ2-2 and V is TRBV19; without DNA, the TCRdb call of TRBD1 cannot be checked. Germline V gives CDR1 LNHDA, CDR2 SQIVND (reference sequence). The CDR3 totals 13 residues. CDR3 amino acids: CASSRGITGELFF.

The J gene is TRBJ1-1, the V gene TRBV27; lacking DNA, the TRBD1 call made by TCRdb goes unchecked. CDR1 and CDR2 from the germline V gene are MNHEY and SMNVEV (reference sequence). The CDR3 is 13 amino acids. This CDR3 reads CASSSIRGTEAFF.

The J gene is TRBJ1-2, the V gene TRBV29-1; TCRdb picks TRBD1, but there is no DNA to check that call. The CDR3 runs to 16 residues. Germline CDR1 SQVTM, CDR2 ANQGSEA. The CDR3 region is CSVEVDRGLFNYGYTF.

This rearrangement joins TRBV28 to TRBJ2-4. From germline, CDR1 is MDHEN and CDR2 SYDVKM. The CDR3 is 13 amino acids. The CDR3 sequence: CASSRNMENIQYF.

This chain joins TRBV4-2 and TRBJ2-2; absent DNA, TCRdb's TRBD1 call cannot be checked. CDR1 LGHNA and CDR2 YNFKEQ come from the germline V gene. This CDR3 is 15 amino acids long. CDR3 sequence reads: CASSIRDRDTGELFF.